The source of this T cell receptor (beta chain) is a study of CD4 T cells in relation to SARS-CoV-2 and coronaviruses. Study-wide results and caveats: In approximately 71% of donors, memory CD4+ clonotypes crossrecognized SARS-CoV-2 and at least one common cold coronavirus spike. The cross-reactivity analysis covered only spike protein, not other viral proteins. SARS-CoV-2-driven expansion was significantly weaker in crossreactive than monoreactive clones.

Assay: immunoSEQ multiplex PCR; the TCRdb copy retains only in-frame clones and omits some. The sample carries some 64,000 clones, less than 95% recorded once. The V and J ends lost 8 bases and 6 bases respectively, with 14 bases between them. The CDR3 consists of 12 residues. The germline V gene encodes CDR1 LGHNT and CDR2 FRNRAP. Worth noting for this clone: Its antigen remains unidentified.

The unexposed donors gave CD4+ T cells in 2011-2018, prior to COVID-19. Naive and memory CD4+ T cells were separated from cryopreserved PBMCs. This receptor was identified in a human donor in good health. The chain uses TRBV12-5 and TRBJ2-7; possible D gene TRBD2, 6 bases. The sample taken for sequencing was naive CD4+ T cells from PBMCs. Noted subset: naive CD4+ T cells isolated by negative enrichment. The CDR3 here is CASQAGGGEQYF. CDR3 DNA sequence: TGTGCTAGTCAGGCCGGGGGAGGCGAGCAGTACTTC.